Reported below is one T cell receptor beta chain. The antigen is not known. The source of the sample is a study of T cell responses to AZD1222 COVID-19 vaccine. Study-wide background: Pooling was applied to second doses at about 4 or about 12 weeks. Whole-study findings and limits: Donors in the cohort were predominantly white British and more often female, and clonal diversity was possibly underestimated.

The CDR3 loop spans 12 amino acids. V gave up 3 bases and J gave up 0 bases, with 6 bases separating them. The germline CDR1 and CDR2 sequences are DFQATT and SNEGSKA (reference sequence). TCRdb's copy holds only in-frame clones and misses some; the assay was immunoSEQ multiplex PCR. The sample yields around 69,000 clones, 65% to 85% seen once. The sequence was collected from an adult in good health. The rearrangement uses TRBV20-1 and TRBJ2-7; no clear D. This specimen consisted of peripheral blood, obtained on day 0 of AZD1222 vaccination. The DNA of the CDR3 is TGCAGTGCTAGTTTACACTCCTACGAGCAGTACTTC. As protein: CSASLHSYEQYF.